These 3 T cell receptor beta chains were sequenced from one sample in a study of CD8+ T cells in alopecia areata. Treatment: oral pan-JAK inhibitor, 5-10 mg twice daily. The sequencing template was cDNA reverse transcribed from extracted RNA. The protocol was immunoSEQ multiplex PCR, while the TCRdb copy is restricted to in-frame clones and leaves out a portion. The table lists 250,000 to 350,000 clones, about three fifths of them singletons. Sequencing was performed on CD4+ T cells sorted from blood, taken around week 54, from a patient treated with tofacitinib. Receptors were obtained from a human donor with alopecia areata.

V and J are TRBV5-6 and TRBJ1-2; the match to TRBD1 covers 7 bases. The CDR3 is 14 amino acids. Germline trimming cut 2 bases from V and 3 bases from J; bases unmatched to any gene: 4. Germline values: CDR1 SGHDT, CDR2 YYEEEE. DNA for the CDR3: TGTGCCAGCAGCTTACAGGGGTTCGACTATGGCTACACCTTC. Amino acid sequence: CASSLQGFDYGYTF.

This chain connects TRBV30 to TRBJ2-7, with TRBD1 as a possible D gene (6 bases). CDR3 length: 13 amino acids. Germline V gene lookup returns CDR1 GTSNPN and CDR2 SVGIG (reference sequence). Trimming took 2 bases from V and 3 from J, leaving 11 bases between them. The CDR3 protein is CAWSQTGSYEQYF. The CDR3 DNA sequence: TGTGCCTGGAGTCAAACAGGGAGCTACGAGCAGTACTTC.

This clone was recorded a few times. This chain connects TRBV29-1 to TRBJ1-4; perhaps TRBD1 as D (5 bases). CDR3 length: 14 amino acids. V gave up 4 bases and J gave up 7 bases, with 16 bases separating them. Germline assignment: CDR1 SQVTM and CDR2 ANQGSEA. The CDR3 spells CSVGDTGGSEKLFF. Written as DNA, the CDR3 is TGCAGCGTTGGAGACACAGGTGGCAGTGAAAAACTGTTTTTT.